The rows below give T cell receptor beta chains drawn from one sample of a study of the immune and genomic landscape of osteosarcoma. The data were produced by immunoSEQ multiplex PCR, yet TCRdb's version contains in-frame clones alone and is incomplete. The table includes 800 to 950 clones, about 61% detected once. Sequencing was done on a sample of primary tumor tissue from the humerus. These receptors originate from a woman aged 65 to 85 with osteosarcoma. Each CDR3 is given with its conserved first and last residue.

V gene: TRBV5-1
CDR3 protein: CASSLDNRNTEAFF

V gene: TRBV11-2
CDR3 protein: CASSLKVGGRETQYF

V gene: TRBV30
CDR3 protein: CAWMVVSSYNEQFF

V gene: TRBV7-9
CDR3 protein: CASSKQGNEQFF

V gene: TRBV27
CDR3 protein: CASSSPPGSYEQYF

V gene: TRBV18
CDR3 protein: CASSPLPGSVSLNNEQFF

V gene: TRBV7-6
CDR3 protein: CASSLDRDAGELFF

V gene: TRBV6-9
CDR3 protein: CASRRGRPDQPQHF

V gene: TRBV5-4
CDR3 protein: CASSFGQPNEQFF

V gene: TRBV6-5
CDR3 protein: CASSYSGTGGQETQYF

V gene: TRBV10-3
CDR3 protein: CAISRGLGVKLFF

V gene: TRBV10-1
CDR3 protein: CASSEGLAVGTDTQYF

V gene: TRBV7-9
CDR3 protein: CASSLWASGGSGELFF

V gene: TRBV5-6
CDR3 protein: CASSLLAGGHEKLFF

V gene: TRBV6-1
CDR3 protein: CASSLLNVIETQYF

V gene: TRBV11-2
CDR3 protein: CASSLDRGGQVQYF

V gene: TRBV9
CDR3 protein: CASSIDIRFSGNTIYF

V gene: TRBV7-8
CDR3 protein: CASSEQGYYGYTF

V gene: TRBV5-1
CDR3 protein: CASSSGTGGNNEQFF

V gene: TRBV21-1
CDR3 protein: CASSIKGATSYEQYF

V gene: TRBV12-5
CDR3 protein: CASGSRPGLAGIVSTDTQYF

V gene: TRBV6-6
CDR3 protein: CASSYQGQNYGYTF

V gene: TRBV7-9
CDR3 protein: CASSLSGGNTQYF

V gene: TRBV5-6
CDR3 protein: CASSVTGGLGGEQYF

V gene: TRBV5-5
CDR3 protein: CASSYDRGPNQPQHF

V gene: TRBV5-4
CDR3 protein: CASGENGYTF

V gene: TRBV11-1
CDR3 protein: CASSPPSTSHEQYF

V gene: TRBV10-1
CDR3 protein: CASSPRNSYEQYF

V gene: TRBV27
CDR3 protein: CASSPADYPSSYNEQFF

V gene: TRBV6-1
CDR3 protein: CASSPRQDYGYTF

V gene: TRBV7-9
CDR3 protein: CASSFLGGATGELFF

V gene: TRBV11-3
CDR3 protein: CASSLGGTENTEAFF

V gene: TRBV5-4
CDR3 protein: CASSPTLGDYEQYF

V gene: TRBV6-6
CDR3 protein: CASSYSTMNSPLHF

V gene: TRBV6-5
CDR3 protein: CASSYLGSDGYTF

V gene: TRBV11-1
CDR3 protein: CASSPRVQSDKLFF

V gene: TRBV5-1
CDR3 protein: CASSFVGDEQFF

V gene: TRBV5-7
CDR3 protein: CASSLDIAGGEQYF

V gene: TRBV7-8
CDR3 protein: CASSPPLLVAGGDYNEQFF

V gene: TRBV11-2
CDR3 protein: CASSLVADARREQYF

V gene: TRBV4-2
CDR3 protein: CASSQGDGYGYTF

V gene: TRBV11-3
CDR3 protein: CASSFRGYNEQFF

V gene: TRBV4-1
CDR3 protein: CASSQAAGGGDRSYNEQFF

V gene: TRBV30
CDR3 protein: CAWRGGNEKLFF

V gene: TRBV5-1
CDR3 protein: CASSLGGVTGELFF

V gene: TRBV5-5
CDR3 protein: CASSLWLAGGASTDTQYF